Listed here are 7 T cell receptor beta chains from one sample, sequenced in a study of T-cell memory formation after mild COVID-19. TCRdb processed the 5' RACE reads anew with MiXCR; each CDR3 protein has one entry. The sample contains about 190,000 distinct CDR3 sequences, around 17% of which appear only once. The specimen was PBMCs or a T cell subset sorted from them (not recorded which). Receptor source: an adult woman who had mild COVID-19 (a few samples of this study predate the infection). Cell type and time point are not known.

V is TRBV3-1 and J is TRBJ1-1, with a weak D call TRBD1 (6 bases). Germline CDR1 is LGHDT and CDR2 is YNNKEL (reference sequence). V dropped 4 bases and J dropped 2 bases, with 20 bases sitting between them. The CDR3 loop spans 17 amino acids. CDR3 sequence: CASSPRAAGTTNTEAFF. CDR3 sequence (DNA): TGTGCCAGCAGCCCCCGTGCTGCCGGGACAACAAACACTGAAGCTTTCTTT.

This clonotype was seen more than once but under ten times. This chain's CDR3 is CSSGEGNQPQHF. Written as DNA, the CDR3 is TGCAGCTCCGGGGAGGGTAATCAGCCCCAGCATTTT. The chain is built from TRBV29-1 and TRBJ1-5; D is ambiguous. Trimming took 8 bases from V and 4 from J, leaving 12 bases between them. CDR1 SQVTM and CDR2 ANQGSEA come from the germline V gene. The CDR3 is made up of 12 amino acids.

This clonotype was detected a few times. The chain is built from TRBV15 and TRBJ2-7, with TRBD1 as a possible D gene (7 bases). The length of the CDR3 is 14 residues. The germline V gene encodes CDR1 LNHNV and CDR2 YYDKDF (reference sequence). Deletions cut 8 bases from V and 3 bases from J, with 17 bases between. The CDR3 region is CATSQGGDLYEQYF. CDR3 in DNA: TGTGCCACCTCCCAGGGGGGAGACCTCTACGAGCAGTACTTC.

In this sample, this clonotype turned up a few times. The V call is TRBV7-9, the J call TRBJ2-1; D gene unclear. Looked up from germline, CDR1 is SEHNR and CDR2 is FQNEAQ (reference sequence). V was pared by 9 bases and J by 7 bases, with 13 bases between. This CDR3 has 12 residues. As DNA, the CDR3 is TGTGCCAGTACTCCAATCTCGAATGAGCAGTTCTTC. Residues: CASTPISNEQFF.

As DNA, the CDR3 is TGTGCCACCAGTGATCAGACTTACCCCACAGATACGCAGTATTTT. Translating gives CATSDQTYPTDTQYF. The J gene is TRBJ2-3, the V gene TRBV24-1, with D unresolved. V dropped 3 bases and J dropped 2 bases, with 11 bases sitting between them. The CDR3 loop spans 15 amino acids. The germline V gene encodes CDR1 KGHDR and CDR2 SFDVKD.

There are a few counts of this clonotype. This sequence joins TRBV4-2 and TRBJ1-1; D gene unclear. Germline V gene data show CDR1 as LGHNA and CDR2 as YNFKEQ. The V gene lost 0 bases and the J gene lost 0 bases, with 8 bases spanning the gap. This CDR3 is built from 15 residues. CDR3: CASSQDVTLNTEAFF. The CDR3 region has the DNA TGTGCCAGCAGCCAAGACGTCACATTGAACACTGAAGCTTTCTTT.

This clonotype turned up a few times. The chain recombines TRBV12-3 or TRBV12-4 with TRBJ2-7; D is uncertain. The CDR3 sequence is 14 residues long. V lost 5 bases to trimming and J lost 2 bases, with 13 bases between them. The CDR3 spells CASSATIQAYEQYF. CDR3 DNA: TGTGCCAGCAGTGCTACAATTCAGGCCTACGAGCAGTACTTC.